Listed below are T cell receptor beta chains from one sample, sequenced in a study of shared clonotypes between healthy human individuals. Measured with immunoSEQ multiplex PCR; TCRdb has only the in-frame clones, and not every one. This sample yields 1.4 million to 1.5 million clones, of which around 95% are seen a single time; roughly 1.2% belongs to the top ten. Source material: naive CD4+ T cells sorted from blood. Receptors were obtained from a man aged 25 to 40 in good health. The CDR3 runs from the conserved cysteine through the conserved F or W. A D gene is named only where the DNA matches it firmly. Part of the rows lack a size; the others show once, few, many or a class for expanded clones.

clone size	D gene	V gene	J gene	CDR3 protein	CDR3 DNA
.	.	TRBV10-1	TRBJ1-1	CASSHQGPNTEAFF	TGCGCCAGCAGTCATCAGGGTCCGAACACTGAAGCTTTCTTT
.	.	TRBV9	TRBJ1-2	CASSVYKYGYTF	TGTGCCAGCAGCGTCTATAAGTATGGCTACACCTTC
.	.	TRBV12-5	TRBJ2-7	CASGNDREGWQYF	TGTGCTAGTGGTAATGACAGGGAGGGTTGGCAGTACTTC
once	TRBD2	TRBV6-1	TRBJ2-7	CASKTSVYEQYF	TGTGCCAGCAAAACTAGCGTCTACGAGCAGTACTTC
once	.	TRBV28	TRBJ2-1	CASSLRSLTEQFF	TGTGCCAGCAGCCTACGGTCCCTAACGGAGCAGTTCTTC
.	.	TRBV15	TRBJ2-2	CATSIRKAGELFF	TGTGCCACCAGCATTAGGAAGGCCGGGGAGCTGTTTTTT
.	TRBD1	TRBV5-1	TRBJ2-1	CASSLVRGRPGGPYNEQFF	TGCGCCAGCAGCTTGGTCAGGGGGCGCCCAGGGGGACCCTACAATGAGCAGTTCTTC
.	.	TRBV7-2	TRBJ2-5	CASSSEPRETQYF	TGTGCCAGCAGCTCCGAACCTCGAGAGACCCAGTACTTC
.	.	TRBV7-2	TRBJ2-7	CASSLDSGRDSYEQYF	TGTGCCAGCAGCTTAGACTCAGGGCGGGACTCCTACGAGCAGTACTTC
.	.	TRBV15	TRBJ2-5	CATSRAGTLYQETQYF	TGTGCCACCAGCAGAGCCGGGACACTGTACCAAGAGACCCAGTACTTC
once	.	TRBV7-6	TRBJ2-2	CASSPYNTGELFF	TGTGCCAGCAGCCCCTATAACACCGGGGAGCTGTTTTTT
.	.	TRBV7-3	TRBJ2-5	CASSSPGLQNQETQYF	TGTGCCAGCAGCTCTCCGGGACTGCAGAACCAAGAGACCCAGTACTTC
.	TRBD1	TRBV11-2	TRBJ2-7	CASSLRGQASYEQYF	TGTGCCAGCAGCCTTAGAGGACAGGCCTCCTACGAGCAGTACTTC
.	.	TRBV6-6	TRBJ1-1	CASNWGGTEAFF	TGTGCCAGCAATTGGGGGGGCACTGAAGCTTTCTTT
.	.	TRBV29-1	TRBJ2-3	CSGEPGTDTQYF	TGCAGCGGTGAACCGGGCACAGATACGCAGTATTTT
.	.	TRBV5-4	TRBJ2-1	CASSIQTGPSEQFF	TGTGCCAGCAGCATCCAGACCGGACCCAGTGAGCAGTTCTTC
once	TRBD1	TRBV27	TRBJ1-5	CASARRDRPNQPQHF	TGTGCCAGCGCCCGAAGGGACAGACCCAATCAGCCCCAGCATTTT
once	TRBD2	TRBV11-3	TRBJ2-5	CASSFWGGHQETQYF	TGTGCCAGCAGCTTCTGGGGGGGACACCAAGAGACCCAGTACTTC
.	TRBD2	TRBV14	TRBJ2-1	CASSQILAGVWAGKVNEQFF	TGTGCCAGCAGCCAGATACTAGCGGGAGTTTGGGCTGGGAAGGTCAATGAGCAGTTCTTC
.	.	TRBV28	TRBJ1-1	CASSSPLGGNTEAFF	TGTGCCAGCAGTTCCCCTCTGGGTGGGAACACTGAAGCTTTCTTT
.	.	TRBV2	TRBJ2-1	CASSVRDSSYNEQFF	TGTGCCAGCAGTGTTCGGGATAGCTCCTACAATGAGCAGTTCTTC
.	.	TRBV28	TRBJ1-4	CASSGALNEKLFF	TGTGCCAGCAGTGGGGCCTTGAATGAAAAACTGTTTTTT
.	.	TRBV10-2	TRBJ2-3	CASYIKGSPSTDTQYF	TGCGCCAGCTATATTAAAGGGAGCCCCAGCACAGATACGCAGTATTTT
.	.	TRBV28	TRBJ1-1	CASEGIMNTEAFF	TGTGCCAGCGAGGGGATAATGAACACTGAAGCTTTCTTT
.	TRBD1	TRBV6-1	TRBJ2-1	CASSLNRGPYNEQFF	TGTGCCAGCAGCCTAAACAGGGGGCCTTACAATGAGCAGTTCTTC
.	.	TRBV9	TRBJ1-2	CASSRTGTNYGYTF	TGTGCCAGCAGCCGGACCGGGACAAACTATGGCTACACCTTC